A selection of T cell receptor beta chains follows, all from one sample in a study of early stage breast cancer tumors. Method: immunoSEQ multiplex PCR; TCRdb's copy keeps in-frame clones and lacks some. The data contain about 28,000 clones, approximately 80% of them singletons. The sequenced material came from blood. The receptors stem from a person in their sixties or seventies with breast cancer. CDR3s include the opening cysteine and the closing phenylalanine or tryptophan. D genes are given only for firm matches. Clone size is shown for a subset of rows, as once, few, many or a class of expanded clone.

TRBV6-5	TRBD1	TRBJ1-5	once	TGTGCCAGCAGATCCAGACAGGGTTGGCAGCCCCAGCATTTT	CASRSRQGWQPQHF
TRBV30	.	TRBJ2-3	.	TGTGCCTGGAGTGTAGGGGGAGATACGCAGTATTTT	CAWSVGGDTQYF
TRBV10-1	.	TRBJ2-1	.	TGCGCCAGCAGTGCGGCAGGGCGAAGCAATGAGCAGTTCTTC	CASSAAGRSNEQFF
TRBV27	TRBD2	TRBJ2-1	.	TGTGCCAGCAGTTTTTCGGGCGGACTAGCGGGAGGGCAAGGGTTCTTC	CASSFSGGLAGGQGFF
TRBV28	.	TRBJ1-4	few	TGTGCCAGCAGTGCCCCCAGGGGAAAACTGTTTTTT	CASSAPRGKLFF
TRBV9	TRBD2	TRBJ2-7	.	TGTGCCAGCAGCGGAGGGGGGAGACTAGCGGGAAATCACGAGCAGTACTTC	CASSGGGRLAGNHEQYF
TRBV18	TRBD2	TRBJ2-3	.	TGTGCCAGCTCACCACCCTCCGCGGGAGGGCCATCCGATACGCAGTATTTT	CASSPPSAGGPSDTQYF
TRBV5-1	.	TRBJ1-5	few	TGCGCCAGCAGCTTAACTCCGGATCAGCCCCAGCATTTT	CASSLTPDQPQHF
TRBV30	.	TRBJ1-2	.	TGTGCCTGGAGGAGCGGATCAAATACGCGGTTCGACACCTTC	CAWRSGSNTRFDTF
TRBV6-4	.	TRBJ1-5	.	TGTGCCAGCAGTTATCTCAATGGACTCTTCAATCAGCCCCAGCATTTT	CASSYLNGLFNQPQHF
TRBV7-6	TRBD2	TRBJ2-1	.	TGTGCCAGCAGCTTGGGACTAGCAGGGAGCTCCTACAATGAGCAGTTCTTC	CASSLGLAGSSYNEQFF
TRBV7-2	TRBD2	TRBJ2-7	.	TGTGCCAGCAGCTTGTCCGGGACTATGTCCGACGAGCAGTACTTC	CASSLSGTMSDEQYF
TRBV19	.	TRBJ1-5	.	TGTGCCAGTAGTATAAGGCGGATCAATCAGCCCCAGCATTTT	CASSIRRINQPQHF
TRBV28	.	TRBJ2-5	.	TGTGCCAGCAGTTTGGGCCCGAAGACACCCGTGGGGACCCAGTACTTC	CASSLGPKTPVGTQYF
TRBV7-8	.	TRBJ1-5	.	TGTGCCAGCAGCCCGCTGACAGGAGTGAATCAGCCCCAGCATTTT	CASSPLTGVNQPQHF
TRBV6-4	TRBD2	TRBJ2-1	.	TGTGCCAGCAGTGACGGGACTAGCGGGAATGAGCAGTTCTTC	CASSDGTSGNEQFF
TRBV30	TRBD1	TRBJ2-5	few	TGTGCCTGGAGTGGAACAGGGGGCTTCCGGCAAGAGACCCAGTACTTC	CAWSGTGGFRQETQYF
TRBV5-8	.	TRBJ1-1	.	TGTGCCAGCGACCGGGGGTCTGAAGCTTTCTTT	CASDRGSEAFF
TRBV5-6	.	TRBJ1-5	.	TGTGCCAGCAGCTTAGGGAGTCAGCCCCAGCATTTT	CASSLGSQPQHF
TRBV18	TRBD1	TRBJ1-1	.	TGTGCCAGCTCACGGACAGGGGACACTGAAGCTTTCTTT	CASSRTGDTEAFF
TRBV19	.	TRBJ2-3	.	TGTGCCAGTCGGCGGAGGGCTGGCGGCACAGATACGCAGTATTTT	CASRRRAGGTDTQYF
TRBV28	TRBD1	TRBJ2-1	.	TGTGCCAGCAGCCAGGGACAGTATGAGCAGTTCTTC	CASSQGQYEQFF
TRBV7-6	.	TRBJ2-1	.	TGTGCCAGCAGCTCCCGGACTACCGTTTCTTACAATGAGCAGTTCTTC	CASSSRTTVSYNEQFF
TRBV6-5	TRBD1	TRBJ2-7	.	TGTGCCAGCAGTTATGGGACAGGGAGCGACTACGAGCAGTACTTC	CASSYGTGSDYEQYF
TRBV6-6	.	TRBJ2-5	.	TGTGCCAGCAGCCTTCAGGGAGAGACCCAGTACTTC	CASSLQGETQYF
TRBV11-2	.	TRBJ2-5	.	TGTGCCAGCAGCTTAGGTCGGGATGGGACCCAGTACTTC	CASSLGRDGTQYF
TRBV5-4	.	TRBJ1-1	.	TGTGCCAGCAGGTTGAGTGGGGGCAGGGACACTGAAGCTTTCTTT	CASRLSGGRDTEAFF
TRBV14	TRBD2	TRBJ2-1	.	TGTGCCAGCAGCCAAGTTTTAGGGCTAGCGGGCGGAGGGTACAATGAGCAGTTCTTC	CASSQVLGLAGGGYNEQFF
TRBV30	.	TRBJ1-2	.	TGTGCCTGGAGTGTAGGCGGCGCGTTAGAAGGCTACACCTTC	CAWSVGGALEGYTF
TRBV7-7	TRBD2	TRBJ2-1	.	TGTGCCAGCAGCTTAGCGTTAGCGGGGGCCCTAAATGAGCAGTTCTTC	CASSLALAGALNEQFF
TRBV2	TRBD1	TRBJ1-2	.	TGTGCCAGCCGAGCTTATGGGACAGGGGATGGCTACACCTTC	CASRAYGTGDGYTF
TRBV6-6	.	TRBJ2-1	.	TGTGCCAGCAGTTACTCTAACAGGGCAGGGTCCCATGAGCAGTTCTTC	CASSYSNRAGSHEQFF
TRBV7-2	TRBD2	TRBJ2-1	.	TGTGCCAGCAGCTTAATGATAGCGGGAGGGGCAAATGAGCAGTTCTTC	CASSLMIAGGANEQFF
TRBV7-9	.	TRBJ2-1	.	TGTGCCAGCAGCTCCACTAGGGATGAGCAGTTCTTC	CASSSTRDEQFF
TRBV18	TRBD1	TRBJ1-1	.	TGTGCCAGCTCACAGAACCGACAGGGAAAAAACACTGAAGCTTTCTTT	CASSQNRQGKNTEAFF
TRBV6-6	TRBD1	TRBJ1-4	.	TGTGCCAGCAGTTATAAGGGGGCGGAAGAAAAACTGTTTTTT	CASSYKGAEEKLFF